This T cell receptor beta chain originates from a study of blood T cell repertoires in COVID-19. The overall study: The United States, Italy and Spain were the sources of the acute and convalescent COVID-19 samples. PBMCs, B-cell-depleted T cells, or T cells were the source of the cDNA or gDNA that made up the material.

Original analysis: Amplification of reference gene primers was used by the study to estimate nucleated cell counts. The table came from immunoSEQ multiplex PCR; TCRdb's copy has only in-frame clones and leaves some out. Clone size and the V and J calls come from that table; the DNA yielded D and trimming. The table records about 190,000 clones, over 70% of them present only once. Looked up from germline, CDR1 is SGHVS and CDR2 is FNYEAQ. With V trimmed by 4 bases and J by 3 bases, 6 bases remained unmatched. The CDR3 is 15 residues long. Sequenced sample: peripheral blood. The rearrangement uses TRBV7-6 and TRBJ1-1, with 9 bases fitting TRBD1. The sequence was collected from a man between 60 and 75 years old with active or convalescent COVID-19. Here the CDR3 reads CASSSGTGWDTEAFF. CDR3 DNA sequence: TGTGCCAGCAGCTCCGGGACAGGGTGGGACACTGAAGCTTTCTTT.